This TCR beta chain was documented in a study of T cell changes during pregnancy in multiple sclerosis. The germline V gene encodes CDR1 SGDLS and CDR2 YYNGEE. The CDR3 is 15 amino acids. The V end lost 6 bases, the J end lost 4 bases, and 16 bases lay between the germline ends. The protocol was immunoSEQ multiplex PCR, while the TCRdb copy is restricted to in-frame clones and leaves out a portion. The sample lists approximately 100,000 clones, more than 80% occurring once. This sequence originates from a female donor with multiple sclerosis, enrolled in a pregnancy study. V usage is TRBV9 and J usage is TRBJ2-2; D perhaps matches TRBD1 (6 bases). The sample here was peripheral blood, taken before pregnancy. The DNA for the CDR3 is TGTGCCAGCAACAGCCAGGGGTTAGGCACCGGGGAGCTGTTTTTT. This encodes CASNSQGLGTGELFF.